This TCR beta chain was documented in a study of T cell responses to AZD1222 COVID-19 vaccine. TCRdb's copy holds only in-frame clones and misses some; the assay was immunoSEQ multiplex PCR. The data contain around 160,000 clones, about 91% of them singletons. Overall study results and limits: White British ancestry dominated among donors, who included more females, and clonal diversity was possibly underestimated. Repertoire collection took place solely once the T cell response had peaked.

Trimming removed 2 bases at V and 6 bases at J, with 7 bases between. The CDR3 totals 13 residues. CDR1 MDHEN and CDR2 SYDVKM come from the germline V gene. As for this clone: Antigen unknown.

Pooling was applied to second doses at about 4 or about 12 weeks. The clonotype originates from an adult who received the AZD1222 COVID-19 vaccine. This material consisted of peripheral blood, taken 28 days after the second AZD1222 dose. The chain couples TRBV28 to TRBJ2-2; D call uncertain. CDR3 DNA: TGTGCCAGCAGTTTAATTGGACCCGGGGAGCTGTTTTTT. Its translation: CASSLIGPGELFF.